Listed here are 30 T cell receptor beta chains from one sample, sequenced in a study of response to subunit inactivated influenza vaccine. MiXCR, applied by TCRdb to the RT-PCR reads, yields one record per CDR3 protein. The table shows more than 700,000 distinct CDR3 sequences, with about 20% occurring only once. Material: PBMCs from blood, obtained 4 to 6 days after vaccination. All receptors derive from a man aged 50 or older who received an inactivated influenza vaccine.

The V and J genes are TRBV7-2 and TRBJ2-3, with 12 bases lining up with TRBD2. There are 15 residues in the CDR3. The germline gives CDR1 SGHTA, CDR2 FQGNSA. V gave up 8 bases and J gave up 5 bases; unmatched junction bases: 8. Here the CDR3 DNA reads TGTGCCAGCGGGGGGACTAGCGGGCCCCAAGATACGCAGTATTTT. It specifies CASGGTSGPQDTQYF.

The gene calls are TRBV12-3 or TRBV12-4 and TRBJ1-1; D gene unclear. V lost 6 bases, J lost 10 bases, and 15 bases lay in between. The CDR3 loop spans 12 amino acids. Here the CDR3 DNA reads TGTGCCAGCAGCGTATCGACTTTGGGAGCTTTCTTT. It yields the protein CASSVSTLGAFF.

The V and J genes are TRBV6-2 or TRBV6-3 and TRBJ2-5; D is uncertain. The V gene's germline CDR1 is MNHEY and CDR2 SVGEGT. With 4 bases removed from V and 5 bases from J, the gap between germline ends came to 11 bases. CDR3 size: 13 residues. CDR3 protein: CASSSYSFETQYF. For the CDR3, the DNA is TGTGCCAGCAGTTCTTACTCCTTCGAGACCCAGTACTTC.

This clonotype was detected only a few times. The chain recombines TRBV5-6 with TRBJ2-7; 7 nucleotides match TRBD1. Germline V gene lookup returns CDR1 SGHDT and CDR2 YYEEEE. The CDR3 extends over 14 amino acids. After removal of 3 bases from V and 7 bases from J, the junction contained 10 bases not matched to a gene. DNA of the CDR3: TGTGCCAGCAGCTGGAGATTACAGGGACAGGAGCAGTACTTC. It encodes CASSWRLQGQEQYF.

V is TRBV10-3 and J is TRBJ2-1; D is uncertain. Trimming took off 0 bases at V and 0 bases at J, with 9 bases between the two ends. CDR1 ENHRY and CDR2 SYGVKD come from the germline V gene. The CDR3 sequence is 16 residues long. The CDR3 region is CAISESSRSSYNEQFF. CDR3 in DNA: TGTGCCATCAGTGAGTCGAGCCGCAGCTCCTACAATGAGCAGTTCTTC.

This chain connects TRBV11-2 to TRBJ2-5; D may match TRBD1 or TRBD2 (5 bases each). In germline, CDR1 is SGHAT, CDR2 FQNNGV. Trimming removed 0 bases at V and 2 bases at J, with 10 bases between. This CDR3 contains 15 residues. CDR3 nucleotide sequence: TGTGCCAGCAGCTTAGATCTAGGGGAGCAAGAGACCCAGTACTTC. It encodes CASSLDLGEQETQYF.

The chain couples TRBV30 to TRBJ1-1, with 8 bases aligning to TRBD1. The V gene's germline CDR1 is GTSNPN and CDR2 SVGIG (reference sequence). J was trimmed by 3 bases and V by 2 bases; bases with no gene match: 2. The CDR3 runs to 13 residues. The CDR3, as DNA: TGTGCCTGGAGTCTGACAGGGGACACTGAAGCTTTCTTT. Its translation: CAWSLTGDTEAFF.

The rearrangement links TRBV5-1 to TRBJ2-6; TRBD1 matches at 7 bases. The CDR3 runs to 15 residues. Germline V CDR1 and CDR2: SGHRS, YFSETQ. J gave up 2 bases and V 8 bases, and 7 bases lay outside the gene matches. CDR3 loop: CASYHRGPGANVLTF. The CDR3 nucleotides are TGCGCCAGTTACCACAGGGGCCCTGGGGCCAACGTCCTGACTTTC.

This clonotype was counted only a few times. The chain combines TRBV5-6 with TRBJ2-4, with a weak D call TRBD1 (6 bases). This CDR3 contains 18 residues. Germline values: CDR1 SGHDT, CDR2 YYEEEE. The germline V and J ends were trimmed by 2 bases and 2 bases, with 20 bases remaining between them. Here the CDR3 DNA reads TGTGCCAGCAGCTTATCAGGGGAGAATTCGAAAACCAAAAACATTCAGTACTTC. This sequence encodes CASSLSGENSKTKNIQYF.

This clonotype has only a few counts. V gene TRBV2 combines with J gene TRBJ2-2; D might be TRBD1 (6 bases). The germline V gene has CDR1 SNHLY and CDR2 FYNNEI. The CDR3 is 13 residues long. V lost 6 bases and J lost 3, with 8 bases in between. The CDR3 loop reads CASRPGDTGELFF. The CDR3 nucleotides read TGTGCCAGCAGGCCAGGGGACACCGGGGAGCTGTTTTTT.

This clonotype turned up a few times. CDR3 loop: CASSLVFYTGELFF. Written as DNA, the CDR3 is TGTGCCAGCAGCTTAGTCTTTTACACCGGGGAGCTGTTTTTT. This sequence joins TRBV7-8 and TRBJ2-2, with D hard to call. This CDR3 is 14 amino acids long. The V end lost 1 base, the J end lost 3 bases, and 6 bases lay between the germline ends. Germline loops: CDR1 SGHVS, CDR2 FQNEAQ.

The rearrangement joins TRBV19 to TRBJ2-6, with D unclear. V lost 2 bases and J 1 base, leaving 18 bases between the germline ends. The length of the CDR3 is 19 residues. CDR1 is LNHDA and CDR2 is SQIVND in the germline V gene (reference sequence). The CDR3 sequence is CASSIIIPRQTSGANVLTF. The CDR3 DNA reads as TGTGCCAGTAGTATAATCATCCCTCGGCAGACTTCTGGGGCCAACGTCCTGACTTTC.

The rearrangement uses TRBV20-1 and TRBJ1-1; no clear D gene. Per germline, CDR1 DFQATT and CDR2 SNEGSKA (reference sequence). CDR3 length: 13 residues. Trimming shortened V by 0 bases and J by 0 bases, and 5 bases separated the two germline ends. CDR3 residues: CSAREDLNTEAFF. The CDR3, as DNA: TGCAGTGCTAGAGAAGATTTGAACACTGAAGCTTTCTTT.

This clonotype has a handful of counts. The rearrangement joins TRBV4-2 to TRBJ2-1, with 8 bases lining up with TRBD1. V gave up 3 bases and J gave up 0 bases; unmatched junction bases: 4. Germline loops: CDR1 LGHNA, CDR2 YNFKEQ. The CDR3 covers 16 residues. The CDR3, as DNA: TGTGCCAGCAGCCACCCCGGGACAGGCTCCTACAATGAGCAGTTCTTC. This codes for CASSHPGTGSYNEQFF.

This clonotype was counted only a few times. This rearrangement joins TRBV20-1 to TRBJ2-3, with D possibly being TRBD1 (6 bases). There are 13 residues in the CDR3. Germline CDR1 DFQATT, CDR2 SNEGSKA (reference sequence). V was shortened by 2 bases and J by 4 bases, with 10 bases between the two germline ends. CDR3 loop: CSARQGLPDTQYF. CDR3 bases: TGCAGTGCTAGACAGGGGCTCCCAGATACGCAGTATTTT.

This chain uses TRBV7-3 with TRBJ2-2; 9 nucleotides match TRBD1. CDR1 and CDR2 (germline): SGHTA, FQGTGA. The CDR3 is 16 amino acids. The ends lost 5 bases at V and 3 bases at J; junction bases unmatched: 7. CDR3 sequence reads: CASSPWTGADTGELFF. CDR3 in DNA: TGTGCCAGCAGCCCATGGACAGGGGCGGACACCGGGGAGCTGTTTTTT.

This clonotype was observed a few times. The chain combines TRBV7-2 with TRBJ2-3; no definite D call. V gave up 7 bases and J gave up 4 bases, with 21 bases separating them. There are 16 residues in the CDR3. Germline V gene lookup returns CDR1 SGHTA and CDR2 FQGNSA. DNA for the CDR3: TGTGCCAGCAACCAACCCACAAGGGCTCCCGCAGATACGCAGTATTTT. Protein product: CASNQPTRAPADTQYF.

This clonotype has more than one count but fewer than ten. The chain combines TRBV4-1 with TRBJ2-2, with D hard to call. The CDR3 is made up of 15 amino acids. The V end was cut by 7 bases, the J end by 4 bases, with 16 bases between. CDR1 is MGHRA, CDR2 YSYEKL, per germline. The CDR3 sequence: CASTLRPWSTGELFF. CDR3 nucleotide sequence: TGCGCCAGCACCCTTAGACCCTGGAGCACCGGGGAGCTGTTTTTT.

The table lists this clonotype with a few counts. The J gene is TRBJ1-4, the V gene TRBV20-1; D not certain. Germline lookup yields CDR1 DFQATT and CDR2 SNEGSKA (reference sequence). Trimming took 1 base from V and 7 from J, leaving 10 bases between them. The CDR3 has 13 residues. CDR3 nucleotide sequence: TGCAGTGCTAGAGTCACTGCGGGTGAAAAACTGTTTTTT. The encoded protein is CSARVTAGEKLFF.

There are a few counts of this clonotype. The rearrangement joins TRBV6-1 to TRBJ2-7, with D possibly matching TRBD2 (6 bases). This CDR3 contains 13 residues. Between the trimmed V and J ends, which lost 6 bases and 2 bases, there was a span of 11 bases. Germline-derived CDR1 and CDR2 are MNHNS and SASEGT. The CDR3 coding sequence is TGTGCCAGCAGGGGGGGATGGGCCTACGAGCAGTACTTC. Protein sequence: CASRGGWAYEQYF.

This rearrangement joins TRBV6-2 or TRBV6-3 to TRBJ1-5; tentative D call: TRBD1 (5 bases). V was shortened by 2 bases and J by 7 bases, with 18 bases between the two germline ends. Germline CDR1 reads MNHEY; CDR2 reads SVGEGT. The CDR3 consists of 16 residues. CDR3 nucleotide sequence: TGTGCCAGCAGTTACGTTGAGGGGCAGGTAAACCAGCCCCAGCATTTT. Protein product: CASSYVEGQVNQPQHF.

The DNA of the CDR3 is TGTGCCAGCAGGGAACATAGCGGAAACTCCTACGAGCAGTACTTC. Its translation is CASREHSGNSYEQYF. The chain employs TRBV28 and TRBJ2-7, with D possibly matching TRBD2 (6 bases). V lost 6 bases to trimming and J lost 0 bases, with 15 bases between them. Germline CDR1 MDHEN, CDR2 SYDVKM. This CDR3 is 15 amino acids long.

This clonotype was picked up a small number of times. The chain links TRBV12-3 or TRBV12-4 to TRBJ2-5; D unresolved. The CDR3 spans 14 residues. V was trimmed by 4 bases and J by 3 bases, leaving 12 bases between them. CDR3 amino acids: CASSSSFGEETQYF. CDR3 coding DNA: TGTGCCAGCAGTTCCTCATTTGGGGAAGAGACCCAGTACTTC.

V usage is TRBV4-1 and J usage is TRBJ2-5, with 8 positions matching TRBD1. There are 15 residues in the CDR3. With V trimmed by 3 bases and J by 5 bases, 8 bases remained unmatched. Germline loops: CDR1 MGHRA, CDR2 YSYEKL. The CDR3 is CASSHGQGLGETQYF. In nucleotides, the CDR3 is TGCGCCAGCAGCCACGGACAGGGCCTGGGGGAGACCCAGTACTTC.

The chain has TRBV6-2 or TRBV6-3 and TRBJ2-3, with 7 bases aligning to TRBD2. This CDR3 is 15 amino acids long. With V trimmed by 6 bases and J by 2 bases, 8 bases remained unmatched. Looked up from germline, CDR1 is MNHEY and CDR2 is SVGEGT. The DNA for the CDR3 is TGTGCCAGCAGGACGACTAGCCACTTCACAGATACGCAGTATTTT. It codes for CASRTTSHFTDTQYF.

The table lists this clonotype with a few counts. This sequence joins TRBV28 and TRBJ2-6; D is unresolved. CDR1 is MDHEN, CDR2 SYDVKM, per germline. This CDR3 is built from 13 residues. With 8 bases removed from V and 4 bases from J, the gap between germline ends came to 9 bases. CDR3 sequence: CASAYPGANVLTF. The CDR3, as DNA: TGTGCCAGCGCATACCCCGGGGCCAACGTCCTGACTTTC.

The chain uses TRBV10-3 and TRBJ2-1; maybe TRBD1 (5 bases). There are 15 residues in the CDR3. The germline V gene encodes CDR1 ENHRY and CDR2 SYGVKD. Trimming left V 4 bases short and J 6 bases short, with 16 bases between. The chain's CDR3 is CAISGTQGAANEQFF. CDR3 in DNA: TGTGCCATCAGTGGGACCCAAGGGGCCGCCAATGAGCAGTTCTTC.

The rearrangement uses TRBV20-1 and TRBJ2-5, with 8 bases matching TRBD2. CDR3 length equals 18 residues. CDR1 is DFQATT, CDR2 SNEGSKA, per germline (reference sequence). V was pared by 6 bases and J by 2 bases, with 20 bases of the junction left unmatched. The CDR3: CSAAHRHGRAQPQETQYF. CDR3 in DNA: TGCAGTGCGGCCCACCGACACGGGAGGGCCCAGCCGCAAGAGACCCAGTACTTC.

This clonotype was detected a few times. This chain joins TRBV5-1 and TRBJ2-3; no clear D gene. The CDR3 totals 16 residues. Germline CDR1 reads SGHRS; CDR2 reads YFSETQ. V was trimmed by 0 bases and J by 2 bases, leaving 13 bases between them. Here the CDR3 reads CASSLGLVANTDTQYF. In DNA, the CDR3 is TGCGCCAGCAGCTTGGGATTAGTGGCCAACACAGATACGCAGTATTTT.

DNA of the CDR3: TGTGCCAGCAGTTACGTGTTAACGAACACTGAAGCTTTCTTT. Its protein is CASSYVLTNTEAFF. This rearrangement joins TRBV6-2 or TRBV6-3 to TRBJ1-1, with D unclear. This CDR3 comprises 14 residues. The V gene's germline CDR1 is MNHEY and CDR2 SVGEGT. V gave up 2 bases and J gave up 1 base, with 8 bases separating them.